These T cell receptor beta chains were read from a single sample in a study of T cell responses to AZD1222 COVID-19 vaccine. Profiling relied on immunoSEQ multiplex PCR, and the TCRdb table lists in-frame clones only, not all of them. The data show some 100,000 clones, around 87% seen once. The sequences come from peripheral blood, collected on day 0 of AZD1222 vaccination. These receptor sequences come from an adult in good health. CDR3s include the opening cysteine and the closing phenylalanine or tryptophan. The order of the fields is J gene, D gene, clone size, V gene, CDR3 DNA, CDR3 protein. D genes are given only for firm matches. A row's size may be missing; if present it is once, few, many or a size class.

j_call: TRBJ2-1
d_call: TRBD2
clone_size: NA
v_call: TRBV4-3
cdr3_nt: TGCGCCAGCAGCCGAGGGACTAGCGGGGGGGCCGGGCAGTTCTTC
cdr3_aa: CASSRGTSGGAGQFF

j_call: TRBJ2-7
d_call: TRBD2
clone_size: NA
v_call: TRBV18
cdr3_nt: TGTGCCAGCTCACTTATAGCGGGATACGAGCAGTACTTC
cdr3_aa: CASSLIAGYEQYF

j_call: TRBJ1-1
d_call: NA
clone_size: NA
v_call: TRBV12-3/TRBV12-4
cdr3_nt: TGTGCCAGCACCGCTGATGGATGGGGTGAAGCTTTCTTT
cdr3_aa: CASTADGWGEAFF

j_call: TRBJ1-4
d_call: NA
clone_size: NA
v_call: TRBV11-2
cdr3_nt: TGTGCCAGCAGCTCATACCCGGACATAAATGAAAAACTGTTTTTT
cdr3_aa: CASSSYPDINEKLFF

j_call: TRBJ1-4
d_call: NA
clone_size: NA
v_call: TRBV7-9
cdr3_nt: TGTGCCAGCAGCTTAGAACGGGGTGAAAAACTGTTTTTT
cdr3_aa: CASSLERGEKLFF

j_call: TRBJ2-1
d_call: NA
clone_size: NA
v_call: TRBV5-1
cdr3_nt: TGCGCCAGCAGCTTGGGGGGCTCCTACAATGAGCAGTTCTTC
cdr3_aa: CASSLGGSYNEQFF

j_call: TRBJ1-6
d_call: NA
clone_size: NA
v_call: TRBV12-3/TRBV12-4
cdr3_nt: TGTGCCAGCAGTGTTCAGGGTAATTCACCCCTCCACTTT
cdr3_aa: CASSVQGNSPLHF

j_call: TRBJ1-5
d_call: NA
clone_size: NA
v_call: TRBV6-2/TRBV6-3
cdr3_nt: TGTGCCAGCAGTTACCTCCCCGAATATCAGCCCCAGCATTTT
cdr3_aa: CASSYLPEYQPQHF

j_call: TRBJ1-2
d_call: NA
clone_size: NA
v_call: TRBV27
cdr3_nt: TGTGCCAGCAGTTTAACGGACAGCCGCTATGGCTACACCTTC
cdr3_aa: CASSLTDSRYGYTF

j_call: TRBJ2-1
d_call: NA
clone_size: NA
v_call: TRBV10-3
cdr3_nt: TGTGCCATCAGTTCAGGGGATAACAATGAGCAGTTCTTC
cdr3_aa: CAISSGDNNEQFF

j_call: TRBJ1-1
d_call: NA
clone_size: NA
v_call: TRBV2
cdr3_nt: TGTGCCAGCAGTGAAGCGAGGTACTTAGAAGCTTTCTTT
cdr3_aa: CASSEARYLEAFF

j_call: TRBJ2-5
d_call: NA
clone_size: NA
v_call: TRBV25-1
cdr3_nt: TGTGCCAGCAGTGAATCCCTCCGATATCAAGAGACCCAGTACTTC
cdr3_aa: CASSESLRYQETQYF

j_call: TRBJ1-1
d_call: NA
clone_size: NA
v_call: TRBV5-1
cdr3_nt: TGCGCCAGCAGCTCACAGGGTCGCGAGACTGAAGCTTTCTTT
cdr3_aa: CASSSQGRETEAFF

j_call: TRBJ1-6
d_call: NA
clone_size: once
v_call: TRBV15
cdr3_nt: TGTGCCACCAGCAGGGCATCGGCGACAAATTCACCCCTCCACTTT
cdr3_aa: CATSRASATNSPLHF

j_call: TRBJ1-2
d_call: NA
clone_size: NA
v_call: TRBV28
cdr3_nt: TGTGCCAGCAGTCAAGGTCCCAACTATGGCTACACCTTC
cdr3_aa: CASSQGPNYGYTF

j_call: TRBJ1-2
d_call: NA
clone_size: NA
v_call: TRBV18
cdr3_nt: TGTGCCAGCTCGGAGGACAGTTCCTATGGCTACACCTTC
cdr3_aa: CASSEDSSYGYTF

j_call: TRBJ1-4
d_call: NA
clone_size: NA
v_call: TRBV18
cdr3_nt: TGTGCCAGCTCACCGGGCCCCTCACATGAAAAACTGTTTTTT
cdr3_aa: CASSPGPSHEKLFF

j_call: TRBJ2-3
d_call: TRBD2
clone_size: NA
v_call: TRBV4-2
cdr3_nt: TGTGCCAGCAGCCAAGATCGGATAGCGGGGGGGGGCACAGATACGCAGTATTTT
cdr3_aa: CASSQDRIAGGGTDTQYF

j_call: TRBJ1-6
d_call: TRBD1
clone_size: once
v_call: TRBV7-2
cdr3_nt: TGTGCCAGCAGCTTATCGTCAGGGGGGAATTCACCCCTCCACTTT
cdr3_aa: CASSLSSGGNSPLHF

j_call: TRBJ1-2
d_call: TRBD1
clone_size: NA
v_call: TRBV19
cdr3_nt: TGTGCCAGTAGCTTCACAGGGGAGGCCTATGGCTACACCTTC
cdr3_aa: CASSFTGEAYGYTF

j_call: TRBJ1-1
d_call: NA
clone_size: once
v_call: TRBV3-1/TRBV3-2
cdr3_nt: TGTGCCAGCAGCCAAGAGGCCAGACGTGTGAACACTGAAGCTTTCTTT
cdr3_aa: CASSQEARRVNTEAFF

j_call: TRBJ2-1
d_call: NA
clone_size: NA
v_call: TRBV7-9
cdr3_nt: TGTGCCAGCAGCGTGGGGGGTCTAGCACATGAGCAGTTCTTC
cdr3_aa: CASSVGGLAHEQFF

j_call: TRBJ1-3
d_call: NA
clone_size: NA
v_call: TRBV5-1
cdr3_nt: TGCGCCAGCAGCTTGGATTTTGCCCTGGGGGCTGGAAACACCATATATTTT
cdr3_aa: CASSLDFALGAGNTIYF

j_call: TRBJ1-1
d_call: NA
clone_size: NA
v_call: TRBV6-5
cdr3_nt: TGTGCCAGCAACTTCGGGACGAACACTGAAGCTTTCTTT
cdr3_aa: CASNFGTNTEAFF

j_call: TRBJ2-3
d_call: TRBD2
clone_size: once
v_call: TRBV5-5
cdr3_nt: TGTGCCAGCAGCGGTAGCGGGGGGGCGGCAGATACGCAGTATTTT
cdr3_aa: CASSGSGGAADTQYF

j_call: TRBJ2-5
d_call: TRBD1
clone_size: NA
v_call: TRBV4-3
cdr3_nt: TGCGCCAGCAGCCAGGGGGACAGGGGAGTAGAGACCCAGTACTTC
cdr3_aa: CASSQGDRGVETQYF

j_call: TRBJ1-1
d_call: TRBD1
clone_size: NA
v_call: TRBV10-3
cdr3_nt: TGTGCCATCAGTGAGTCGATCCAGGGGGGTGAAGCTTTCTTT
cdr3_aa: CAISESIQGGEAFF

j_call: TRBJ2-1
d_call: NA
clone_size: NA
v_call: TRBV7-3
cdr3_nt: TGTGCCAGCAGCCCGGTGGGCAGGGGTAGGAATGAGCAGTTCTTC
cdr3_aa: CASSPVGRGRNEQFF

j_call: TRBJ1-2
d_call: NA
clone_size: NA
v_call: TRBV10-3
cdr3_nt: TGTGCCATCAGTGAGTCGGTAGCAAAAGTCAACTATGGCTACACCTTC
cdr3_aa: CAISESVAKVNYGYTF